This passage covers 15 T cell receptor beta chains from one sample sequenced in a study of T cell responses to AZD1222 COVID-19 vaccine. Sequencing used immunoSEQ multiplex PCR; TCRdb keeps in-frame clones, though not all of them. The sample shows 150,000 to 200,000 clones, 88% of them seen only once. The input for sequencing was peripheral blood, taken on day 0 of AZD1222 vaccination. These receptors all come from an adult in good health.

The rearrangement uses TRBV3-1 (or the pseudogene TRBV3-2) and TRBJ1-4; 9 nucleotides line up with TRBD1. J lost 3 bases, V lost 2 bases, and 13 bases had no gene match. The germline V gene has CDR1 LGHDT and CDR2 YNNKEL (reference sequence). CDR3 size: 19 residues. CDR3: CASSQSDLTQGAANEKLFF. As DNA, the CDR3 is TGTGCCAGCAGCCAATCCGACCTCACACAGGGGGCGGCTAATGAAAAACTGTTTTTT.

This clone was observed a few times. This sequence joins TRBV5-1 and TRBJ1-1; the match to TRBD1 covers 9 bases. The CDR3 length is 16 residues. V gave up 4 bases and J gave up 4 bases; unmatched junction bases: 11. Germline V gene lookup returns CDR1 SGHRS and CDR2 YFSETQ. DNA for the CDR3: TGCGCCAGCAGCCCTGGACAGGGGAGAATGAGCACTGAAGCTTTCTTT. Residues: CASSPGQGRMSTEAFF.

This rearrangement joins TRBV5-4 to TRBJ1-1, with D hard to call. This CDR3 contains 12 residues. Germline-derived CDR1 and CDR2 are SGHNT and YYREEE (reference sequence). V lost 5 bases, J lost 2 bases, and 7 bases lay in between. The CDR3, as DNA: TGTGCCAGCAGTTTAATTAACACTGAAGCTTTCTTT. Protein product: CASSLINTEAFF.

This chain uses TRBV7-2 with TRBJ2-2; TRBD1 aligns across 11 bases. CDR1 SGHTA and CDR2 FQGNSA come from the germline V gene. After removal of 3 bases from V and 6 bases from J, the junction contained 3 bases not matched to a gene. CDR3 length: 15 residues. Written as DNA, the CDR3 is TGTGCCAGCAGCTTGGACAGGGGGCAGTCCGGGGAGCTGTTTTTT. As protein: CASSLDRGQSGELFF.

The rearrangement joins TRBV21-1 to TRBJ1-1; the table names TRBD1, a call not compared with the DNA. TRBV21-1 is assigned pseudogene status. The CDR3 totals 17 residues. CDR3 loop: CASSKSVRGQVNTEAFF. The CDR3 DNA sequence: TGTGCCAGCAGCAAATCAGTTAGGGGACAGGTGAACACTGAAGCTTTCTTT.

The chain is built from TRBV12-3 or TRBV12-4 and TRBJ1-5; perhaps TRBD1 as D (5 bases). The CDR3 contains 13 residues. Trimming cost V 1 base and J 7 bases, with 8 bases left between them. CDR3 residues: CASSLGRDQPQHF. The DNA of the CDR3 is TGTGCCAGCAGTTTAGGCAGGGACCAGCCCCAGCATTTT.

The rearrangement joins TRBV19 to TRBJ1-1, with 9 bases matching TRBD1. The V segment lost 4 bases and the J segment 6 bases; nucleotides outside the gene matches: 3. CDR3 length equals 13 residues. Germline assignment: CDR1 LNHDA and CDR2 SQIVND (reference sequence). CDR3 DNA: TGTGCCAGTAGTAGGGACAGGGCGGCTGAAGCTTTCTTT. Translated, it gives CASSRDRAAEAFF.

This rearrangement joins TRBV7-2 to TRBJ2-5, with D possibly matching TRBD2 (6 bases). Germline-derived CDR1 and CDR2 are SGHTA and FQGNSA. The CDR3 runs 14 residues. V was shortened by 2 bases and J by 5 bases, with 12 bases between the two germline ends. CDR3 residues: CASSLRSGVETQYF. In nucleotides, the CDR3 is TGTGCCAGCAGCTTACGTTCGGGAGTGGAGACCCAGTACTTC.

V is TRBV30 and J is TRBJ2-7; D ambiguous. With 0 bases removed from V and 3 bases from J, the gap between germline ends came to 12 bases. CDR3 size: 14 residues. The germline gives CDR1 GTSNPN, CDR2 SVGIG (reference sequence). CDR3 in amino acids: CAWSVQVGDYEQYF. The CDR3 DNA follows: TGTGCCTGGAGTGTACAAGTTGGAGACTACGAGCAGTACTTC.

The chain combines TRBV13 with TRBJ2-2, with 12 bases lining up with TRBD2. The length of the CDR3 is 19 residues. Trimming took 3 bases from V and 4 from J; bases not matched to a gene: 12. Germline CDR1 PRHDT, CDR2 FYEKMQ (reference sequence). CDR3 protein: CASSFLAGGPSRSTGELFF. The CDR3 nucleotides read TGTGCCAGCAGCTTCCTAGCGGGAGGGCCCTCGAGAAGCACCGGGGAGCTGTTTTTT. Combining the CDR3 with reference TRBV13 and TRBJ2-2 gives the whole variable domain AAGVIQSPRHLIKEKRETATLKCYPIPRHDTVYWYQQGPGQDPQFLISFYEKMQSDKGSIPDRFSAQQFSDYHSELNMSSLELGDSALYFCASSFLAGGPSRSTGELFFGEGSRLTVL.

The J gene is TRBJ2-2, the V gene TRBV5-1; 8 bases fit TRBD2. The V gene end was trimmed by 0 bases and the J gene end by 4 bases; junction bases not matched to a gene: 2. The CDR3 spans 15 residues. In germline, CDR1 is SGHRS, CDR2 YFSETQ. CDR3 amino acids: CASSLGLASTGELFF. CDR3 DNA sequence: TGCGCCAGCAGCTTGGGACTAGCGAGCACCGGGGAGCTGTTTTTT. Together with reference TRBV5-1 and TRBJ2-2, the CDR3 gives the full variable domain: KAGVTQTPRYLIKTRGQQVTLSCSPISGHRSVSWYQQTPGQGLQFLFEYFSETQRNKGNFPGRFSGRQFSNSRSEMNVSTLELGDSALYLCASSLGLASTGELFFGEGSRLTVL.

The chain combines TRBV7-3 with TRBJ1-2; TRBD1 agrees at 9 bases. From germline, CDR1 is SGHTA and CDR2 FQGTGA. CDR3 size: 17 residues. The J segment lost 4 bases and the V segment lost 0 bases, leaving 9 bases of the junction unmatched. CDR3 DNA sequence: TGTGCCAGCAGCTTAACAGCCGGGGACAGGGAGGGCTATGGCTACACCTTC. This translates into CASSLTAGDREGYGYTF.

The V call is TRBV9, the J call TRBJ2-2, with D perhaps TRBD2 (6 bases). V dropped 0 bases and J dropped 6 bases, with 12 bases sitting between them. Per germline, CDR1 SGDLS and CDR2 YYNGEE. The CDR3 spans 15 residues. This CDR3 reads CASSVVGGLAGELFF. The CDR3 DNA follows: TGTGCCAGCAGCGTAGTAGGAGGGTTGGCCGGGGAGCTGTTTTTT. Full variable domain (rest looked up from reference TRBV9 and TRBJ2-2): DSGVTQTPKHLITATGQRVTLRCSPRSGDLSVYWYQQSLDQGLQFLIQYYNGEERAKGNILERFSAQQFPDLHSELNLSSLELGDSALYFCASSVVGGLAGELFFGEGSRLTVL.

The rearrangement links TRBV9 to TRBJ1-1; D is unresolved. In germline, CDR1 is SGDLS, CDR2 YYNGEE. CDR3 length equals 15 residues. With 0 bases removed from V and 2 bases from J, the gap between germline ends came to 11 bases. The CDR3 reads CASSVDAGANTEAFF. CDR3 sequence (DNA): TGTGCCAGCAGCGTAGACGCGGGCGCCAACACTGAAGCTTTCTTT.

The chain carries TRBV6-6 and TRBJ2-1, with D perhaps TRBD1 (6 bases). The CDR3 is 15 amino acids. Trimming pared 6 bases from V and 9 bases from J, leaving 21 bases between. Germline V gives CDR1 MNHNY, CDR2 SVGAGI (reference sequence). For the CDR3, the DNA is TGTGCCAGCAGCGAAATGGACAGTACATCTTCTGAGCAGTTCTTC. Translating it yields CASSEMDSTSSEQFF.